This TCR beta chain derives from a study of Graves' ophthalmopathy and Graves' hyperthyroidism. Losses at the gene ends were 3 bases for V and 4 bases for J; bases not matched to a gene: 7. The CDR3 loop spans 15 amino acids. Cases classed as stable hyperthyroidism had no ophthalmopathy within 18 months of follow-up. The authors enrolled newly diagnosed hyperthyroidism patients aged 18 to 65 with under 2 months' duration. Scientists amplified the TCR beta CDR3 regions from RNA transcripts. The workflow started with a first-round RT-PCR run with HTBI primers and then moved on to a second-round multiplex PCR. TCRdb passed the multiplex PCR reads through MiXCR, listing each CDR3 protein once. This sample has hundreds of thousands of distinct CDR3 sequences, with over 20% found just once.

This rearrangement joins TRBV12-3 or TRBV12-4 to TRBJ2-7; 9 nucleotides agree with TRBD1. Sequenced sample: peripheral blood. This TCR was sampled from a woman aged 18-29 years with stable Graves' hyperthyroidism. Some clones in this sample may be carry-over from other donors' samples. CDR3 nucleotide sequence: TGTGCCAGCAGTTTCCCCGGGACAGGGCTTTACGAGCAGTACTTC. Translation: CASSFPGTGLYEQYF.